The rows below give T cell receptor beta chains drawn from one sample of a study of cytomegalovirus exposure and HLA in healthy donors. Sequenced by immunoSEQ multiplex PCR; TCRdb stores in-frame clones only, minus some. Seen here are 150,000 or so clones, 94% observed once, and the top ten hold 1.5% to 2%. Sequencing was done on a sample of PBMCs. Receptor source: a man between 18 and 35 years old in good health and CMV-seropositive. Each CDR3 is given with its conserved first and last residue. Fields, in order: V gene, J gene, D gene, clone size, CDR3 protein, CDR3 DNA. D genes are given only for firm matches. Clone size is given for some rows only: seen once, a few or many times, or a class if the clone is expanded.

>TRBV30|TRBJ1-1|TRBD1|-
CAWSGQGGTEAFF
TGTGCCTGGAGTGGACAGGGTGGGACTGAAGCTTTCTTT
>TRBV10-2|TRBJ2-7|TRBD2|-
CASGRLAVNYEQYF
TGCGCCAGCGGCAGACTAGCGGTAAACTACGAGCAGTACTTC
>TRBV2|TRBJ1-3|-|-
CARSRGIGNTIYF
TGTGCCAGAAGTCGGGGTATCGGAAACACCATATATTTT
>TRBV7-8|TRBJ1-3|-|-
CASSLGLQNTIYF
TGTGCCAGCAGCTTAGGACTACAAAACACCATATATTTT
>TRBV10-2|TRBJ2-7|-|-
CASSGGRRYEQYF
TGCGCCAGCAGCGGAGGGCGGAGGTACGAGCAGTACTTC
>TRBV5-6|TRBJ2-1|TRBD2|once
CASSPLTSGVYNEQFF
TGTGCCAGCAGCCCCCTGACTAGCGGGGTTTACAATGAGCAGTTCTTC
>TRBV14|TRBJ2-2|TRBD1|once
CASSHPGQGPTGELFF
TGTGCCAGCAGCCATCCGGGACAGGGGCCCACCGGGGAGCTGTTTTTT
>TRBV2|TRBJ2-7|-|-
CASSDRSHEQYF
TGTGCCAGCAGCGACAGGAGCCACGAGCAGTACTTC
>TRBV5-4|TRBJ2-3|TRBD2|-
CASSLDPSGRTGTDTQYF
TGTGCCAGCAGCTTGGATCCTAGCGGGAGGACCGGCACAGATACGCAGTATTTT
>TRBV28|TRBJ1-4|TRBD1|-
CASSFTGTGVNEKLFF
TGTGCCAGCAGCTTCACCGGGACAGGGGTTAATGAAAAACTGTTTTTT
>TRBV2|TRBJ2-5|TRBD2|-
CASRETSGREETQYF
TGTGCCAGCAGGGAGACTAGCGGGAGGGAAGAGACCCAGTACTTC
>TRBV28|TRBJ1-1|-|-
CASRRTGLTEAFF
TGTGCCAGCAGACGAACAGGGTTAACTGAAGCTTTCTTT
>TRBV4-2|TRBJ2-3|TRBD2|-
CASSQGPSGRAVDTQYF
TGTGCCAGCAGCCAAGGCCCTAGCGGGAGGGCTGTCGATACGCAGTATTTT
>TRBV27|TRBJ2-2|TRBD2|-
CASSLMGRRESGELFF
TGTGCCAGCAGTTTAATGGGTCGGCGGGAGTCCGGGGAGCTGTTTTTT
>TRBV9|TRBJ2-1|-|-
CASSALVASPYNEQFF
TGTGCCAGCAGCGCCCTTGTCGCGTCACCTTACAATGAGCAGTTCTTC
>TRBV27|TRBJ1-6|TRBD1|once
CASRVAGTGAPTSALHF
TGTGCCAGCAGGGTCGCCGGGACAGGGGCGCCCACGTCAGCCCTCCACTTT
>TRBV7-9|TRBJ1-1|-|-
CASSFIEAFF
TGTGCCAGCAGCTTCATTGAAGCTTTCTTT
>TRBV6-1|TRBJ2-7|TRBD1|-
CASQGAYEQYF
TGTGCCAGCCAGGGGGCCTACGAGCAGTACTTC
>TRBV19|TRBJ1-1|-|once
CASKTGNTEAFF
TGTGCCAGTAAAACAGGGAACACTGAAGCTTTCTTT
>TRBV19|TRBJ2-4|-|-
CASSITVSGLGNIQYF
TGTGCCAGTAGTATTACGGTCTCGGGACTTGGAAACATTCAGTACTTC
>TRBV25-1|TRBJ2-3|TRBD2|-
CASSSTSGRGTDTQYF
TGTGCCAGCAGTTCTACTAGCGGGAGGGGCACAGATACGCAGTATTTT
>TRBV5-1|TRBJ2-4|-|-
CASSEGNGGNIQYF
TGCGCCAGCAGTGAAGGGAATGGAGGAAACATTCAGTACTTC
>TRBV5-1|TRBJ2-7|-|-
CASSSQAANYEQYF
TGCGCCAGCAGCTCGCAGGCAGCCAACTACGAGCAGTACTTC
>TRBV2|TRBJ1-1|TRBD1|-
CATIGTDTEAFF
TGTGCCACCATCGGGACAGACACTGAAGCTTTCTTT
>TRBV27|TRBJ2-3|-|-
CASSPVSADTQYF
TGTGCCAGCAGTCCCGTTTCGGCAGATACGCAGTATTTT
>TRBV4-1|TRBJ1-5|-|-
CASSQPEANNQPQHF
TGCGCCAGCAGCCAACCTGAGGCGAACAATCAGCCCCAGCATTTT
>TRBV27|TRBJ1-2|-|-
CASSSKTMTGDGYTF
TGTGCCAGCAGTTCCAAAACTATGACAGGAGATGGCTACACCTTC
>TRBV5-1|TRBJ2-5|-|-
CASGPGGDIGTQYF
TGCGCCAGCGGACCTGGGGGCGATATCGGGACCCAGTACTTC
>TRBV4-1|TRBJ1-6|TRBD1|-
CASSQDPGGYNSPLHF
TGCGCCAGCAGCCAAGACCCAGGGGGCTATAATTCACCCCTCCACTTT
>TRBV27|TRBJ2-3|-|-
CASSPPQGTQYF
TGTGCCAGCAGTCCCCCACAGGGTACGCAGTATTTT
>TRBV6-6|TRBJ2-7|TRBD2|-
CASSQSRDYYEQYF
TGTGCCAGCAGTCAAAGTAGGGACTACTACGAGCAGTACTTC
>TRBV9|TRBJ2-5|TRBD1|once
CASSWSGGGETQYF
TGTGCCAGCAGCTGGTCAGGGGGTGGAGAGACCCAGTACTTC
>TRBV27|TRBJ2-2|TRBD1|-
CASSPLDRDNGELFF
TGTGCCAGCAGTCCCCTCGACAGGGATAACGGGGAGCTGTTTTTT
>TRBV28|TRBJ2-4|TRBD2|once
CASGREGSTRF
TGTGCCAGCGGACGGGAGGGTAGCACTAGGTTC
>TRBV6-1|TRBJ2-1|TRBD1|-
CASSEAPNDRAEQFF
TGTGCCAGCAGTGAAGCGCCGAACGACAGGGCCGAGCAGTTCTTC
>TRBV7-9|TRBJ1-1|-|once
CASSLASGGTEAFF
TGTGCCAGCAGCCTCGCATCGGGGGGAACTGAAGCTTTCTTT
>TRBV19|TRBJ2-3|-|medium-sized
CASSIDSTGFSTDTQYF
TGTGCCAGTAGTATAGATTCCACAGGTTTTAGTACAGATACGCAGTATTTT
>TRBV28|TRBJ2-7|TRBD1|-
CASSLRDRYEQYF
TGTGCCAGTTCCCTCCGGGACAGGTACGAGCAGTACTTC
>TRBV5-1|TRBJ1-4|-|-
CASSPPGNNEKLFF
TGCGCCAGCAGCCCACCGGGGAATAATGAAAAACTGTTTTTT
>TRBV15|TRBJ2-7|TRBD2|-
CATSRDLGGHFAREGTYEQYF
TGTGCCACCAGCAGAGATTTGGGTGGGCATTTTGCACGGGAGGGTACCTACGAGCAGTACTTC
>TRBV5-4|TRBJ2-7|TRBD1|-
CASSRPGTGVEQYF
TGTGCCAGCAGCCGTCCCGGGACAGGGGTCGAGCAGTACTTC
>TRBV5-1|TRBJ2-1|TRBD2|few
CASSLLASGTLTYIEQFF
TGCGCCAGCAGCTTGCTCGCTAGCGGGACCCTTACCTACATTGAGCAGTTCTTC
>TRBV28|TRBJ2-1|TRBD2|-
CASNPGLAGVDEQFF
TGTGCCAGCAATCCGGGACTAGCGGGAGTCGATGAGCAGTTCTTC
>TRBV21-1|TRBJ1-2|-|-
CASSSCGQGDYGYTF
TGTGCCAGCAGCTCCTGTGGACAGGGGGACTATGGCTACACCTTC
>TRBV30|TRBJ1-2|TRBD1|-
CAWGTGSYGYTF
TGTGCCTGGGGGACAGGGAGCTATGGCTACACCTTC
>TRBV5-4|TRBJ1-2|TRBD1|-
CASSVAGTAYGYTF
TGTGCCAGCAGCGTCGCCGGGACAGCCTATGGCTACACCTTC
>TRBV2|TRBJ1-1|TRBD1|-
CASNGQVGTEAFF
TGTGCCAGCAACGGACAGGTTGGTACTGAAGCTTTCTTT
>TRBV9|TRBJ2-4|-|-
CARRKEKKNIQYF
TGTGCTCGACGAAAGGAGAAGAAAAACATTCAGTACTTC
>TRBV9|TRBJ2-7|TRBD1|-
CASSAPNGQGTYEQYF
TGTGCCAGCAGCGCCCCGAACGGACAGGGGACCTACGAGCAGTACTTC
>TRBV13|TRBJ2-7|-|-
CASTTRGASYEQYF
TGTGCCAGCACCACCCGGGGGGCCTCCTACGAGCAGTACTTC
>TRBV9|TRBJ2-1|-|-
CASSVAGDPYNEQFF
TGTGCCAGCAGCGTAGCGGGGGACCCCTACAATGAGCAGTTCTTC
>TRBV27|TRBJ2-4|TRBD1|once
CASRTGDGIQYF
TGTGCCAGCAGAACAGGGGATGGCATTCAGTACTTC
>TRBV4-1|TRBJ2-1|-|-
CASSQDRASSPSSYNEQFF
TGCGCCAGCAGCCAAGATCGGGCGTCTAGCCCTAGCTCCTACAATGAGCAGTTCTTC
>TRBV28|TRBJ2-1|-|-
CASSRGIANEQFF
TGTGCCAGCAGTCGGGGTATTGCAAATGAGCAGTTCTTC